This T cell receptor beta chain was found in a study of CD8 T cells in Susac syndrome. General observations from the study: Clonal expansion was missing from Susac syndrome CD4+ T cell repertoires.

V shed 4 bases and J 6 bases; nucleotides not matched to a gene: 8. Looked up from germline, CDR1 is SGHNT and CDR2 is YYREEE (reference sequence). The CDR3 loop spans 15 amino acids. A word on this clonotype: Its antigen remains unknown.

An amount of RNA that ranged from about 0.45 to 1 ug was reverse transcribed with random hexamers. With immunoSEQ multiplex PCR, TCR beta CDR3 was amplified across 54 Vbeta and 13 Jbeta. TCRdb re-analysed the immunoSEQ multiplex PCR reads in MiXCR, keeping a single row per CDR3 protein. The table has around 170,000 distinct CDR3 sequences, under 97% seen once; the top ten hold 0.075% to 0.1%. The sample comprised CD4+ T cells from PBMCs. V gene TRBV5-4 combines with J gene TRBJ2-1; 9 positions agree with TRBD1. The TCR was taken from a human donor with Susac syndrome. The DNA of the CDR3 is TGTGCCAGCAGCCCGGACAGGGGCCGTTCCAATGAGCAGTTCTTC. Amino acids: CASSPDRGRSNEQFF. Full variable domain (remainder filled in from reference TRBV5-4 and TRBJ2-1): ETGVTQSPTHLIKTRGQQVTLRCSSQSGHNTVSWYQQALGQGPQFIFQYYREEENGRGNFPPRFSGLQFPNYSSELNVNALELDDSALYLCASSPDRGRSNEQFFGPGTRLTVL.